What follows are 25 T cell receptor beta chains derived from one specimen sequenced in a study of T cells in Graves' hyperthyroidism and ophthalmopathy. Amplified TCR beta CDR3 regions came from RNA transcripts. Primed by the HTBI set, a first-round RT-PCR was run on the TCR CDR3. From the multiplex PCR reads, TCRdb called clonotypes with MiXCR, one entry per CDR3 protein. This table has under 300,000 distinct CDR3 sequences, around 25% appearing once. The sample comprised blood. The receptors were sampled from a man aged 40-49 years with Graves' hyperthyroidism that later progressed to Graves' ophthalmopathy.

At least ten counts were recorded for this clonotype. The chain employs TRBV7-9 and TRBJ1-1, with a weak D call TRBD1 (6 bases). The V gene's germline CDR1 is SEHNR and CDR2 FQNEAQ (reference sequence). The V end lost 1 base, the J end lost 11 bases, and 17 bases lay between the germline ends. This CDR3 is 14 amino acids long. The CDR3 bases are TGTGCCAGCAGCTTAGTGGGTACAGGGTTATGGGCTTTCTTT. Translated: CASSLVGTGLWAFF.

The rearrangement links TRBV7-3 to TRBJ2-2; no definite D call. From germline, CDR1 is SGHTA and CDR2 FQGTGA. This CDR3 spans 15 amino acids. V dropped 3 bases and J dropped 6 bases, with 14 bases sitting between them. Here the CDR3 reads CASSFTLSSAGELFF. In DNA, the CDR3 is TGTGCCAGCAGCTTTACCCTCTCAAGCGCCGGGGAGCTGTTTTTT.

The chain employs TRBV27 and TRBJ1-5, with 7 bases lining up with TRBD1. This CDR3 has 14 residues. The V gene end was trimmed by 8 bases and the J gene end by 1 base; junction bases not matched to a gene: 5. Looked up from germline, CDR1 is MNHEY and CDR2 is SMNVEV (reference sequence). The CDR3 region has the DNA TGTGCCAGCGCAGACAGGGCGAGCAATCAGCCCCAGCATTTT. Protein sequence: CASADRASNQPQHF.

This clonotype has at least ten counts. The rearrangement links TRBV12-3 or TRBV12-4 to TRBJ2-7, with 7 bases fitting TRBD1. After removal of 5 bases from V and 2 bases from J, the junction contained 6 bases not matched to a gene. The CDR3 is made up of 14 amino acids. DNA for the CDR3: TGTGCCAGCAGTGCTGGGGACAGCCCCTACGAGCAGTACTTC. As protein: CASSAGDSPYEQYF.

This clonotype showed up many times. The CDR3 region is CASSQTGIQVDQPQHF. CDR3 nucleotides: TGCGCCAGCAGCCAGACAGGGATTCAAGTTGATCAGCCCCAGCATTTT. This chain joins TRBV4-1 and TRBJ1-5; 7 bases line up with TRBD1. Germline-derived CDR1 and CDR2 are MGHRA and YSYEKL. This CDR3 comprises 16 residues. V trimming: 3 bases; J trimming: 5 bases; junction bases outside the gene matches: 10.

In its sample, this clonotype was seen many times. This chain links TRBV29-1 with TRBJ1-1; weak D call: TRBD1 (6 bases). Germline loops: CDR1 SQVTM, CDR2 ANQGSEA. The V end lost 7 bases, the J end lost 10 bases, and 13 bases lay between the germline ends. The CDR3 runs to 10 residues. The CDR3 region is CSASDRLAFF. As DNA, the CDR3 is TGCAGCGCTTCGGACAGATTAGCTTTCTTT.

This clonotype was counted many times. The chain carries TRBV27 and TRBJ1-1; D perhaps matches TRBD1 (6 bases). Germline CDR1 is MNHEY and CDR2 is SMNVEV (reference sequence). With 2 bases removed from V and 4 bases from J, the gap between germline ends came to 8 bases. The CDR3 has 13 residues. CDR3 nucleotides: TGTGCCAGCAGTTTAGACAGGTCCACTGAAGCTTTCTTT. It translates to CASSLDRSTEAFF.

This clonotype was seen ten or more times. The chain links TRBV6-6 to TRBJ2-7; D is possibly TRBD1 or TRBD2 (5 bases each). This CDR3 comprises 14 residues. Germline V CDR1 and CDR2: MNHNY, SVGAGI (reference sequence). The V end was cut by 6 bases, the J end by 8 bases, with 20 bases between. The CDR3 spells CASSISGTDRKQYF. The CDR3 DNA sequence: TGTGCCAGCAGCATATCCGGGACGGATAGAAAGCAGTACTTC.

This clonotype was picked up many times. The J gene is TRBJ2-5, the V gene TRBV5-6, with D maybe TRBD1 (5 bases). The CDR3 totals 13 residues. Deletions cut 5 bases from V and 7 bases from J, with 15 bases between. Germline CDR1 is SGHDT and CDR2 is YYEEEE. CDR3 nucleotide sequence: TGTGCCAGCAGAAATCAGGGTACCGGGACCCAGTACTTC. This codes for CASRNQGTGTQYF.

J is TRBJ2-7 and V is TRBV5-1; D is perhaps TRBD1 (6 bases). CDR3 length: 14 residues. Trimming stripped 1 base from V and 5 bases from J, with 13 bases between. Germline V gene data show CDR1 as SGHRS and CDR2 as YFSETQ. The CDR3 DNA reads as TGCGCCAGCAGCTTGAATCGTCAGGGGCACGAGCAGTACTTC. This sequence encodes CASSLNRQGHEQYF.

This clonotype was detected many times. An end of the junction differs from the germline gene, which may be a read error. The chain employs TRBV10-1 and TRBJ2-2; D possibly matches TRBD1 or TRBD2 (6 bases each). CDR1 and CDR2 (germline): WNHNN, SYGVQD (reference sequence). The CDR3 runs to 17 residues. The CDR3 coding sequence is TGCGCCAGCAGTAAGTCCGGGAGACTAAGGGACAACGGGGAGCTGTTTTTT. Translating gives CASSKSGRLRDNGELFF.

Ten or more counts support this clonotype. The V gene is TRBV20-1, the J gene TRBJ1-2; maybe TRBD1 (6 bases). Deletions cut 4 bases from V and 0 bases from J, with 12 bases between. This CDR3 spans 14 amino acids. Germline loops: CDR1 DFQATT, CDR2 SNEGSKA (reference sequence). Here the CDR3 reads CSATPRGPNYGYTF. CDR3 DNA sequence: TGCAGTGCTACGCCCAGGGGACCTAACTATGGCTACACCTTC.

About this clonotype itself: Possible read error: a much larger clone is one base away. The V and J genes are TRBV24-1 and TRBJ1-1; no reliable D call. Germline lookup yields CDR1 KGHDR and CDR2 SFDVKD. Trimming took 7 bases from V and 1 from J, leaving 9 bases between them. The CDR3 is made up of 13 amino acids. This CDR3 is CATRGGSNTEAFF. The CDR3 bases are TGTGCCACCAGAGGAGGCTCGAACACTGAAGCTTTCTTT.

This clonotype was seen at least ten times. V and J are TRBV11-2 and TRBJ1-6; maybe TRBD1 (6 bases). Between the trimmed V and J ends, which lost 0 bases and 8 bases, there was a span of 11 bases. The CDR3 is 15 residues long. Germline V gives CDR1 SGHAT, CDR2 FQNNGV. This CDR3 reads CASSLEGGGHSPLHF. The CDR3 DNA follows: TGTGCCAGCAGCTTAGAAGGGGGTGGTCATTCACCCCTCCACTTT.

This clonotype was seen at least ten times. The chain carries TRBV28 and TRBJ2-5; no clear D gene. CDR1 is MDHEN, CDR2 SYDVKM, per germline. The CDR3 has 14 amino acids. V lost 11 bases, J lost 1 base, and 17 bases lay in between. The DNA of the CDR3 is TGTGCCGCACGGTATTCGGGCCTCCAAGAGACCCAGTACTTC. It translates to CAARYSGLQETQYF.

This clonotype was counted many times. The V call is TRBV2, the J call TRBJ2-3; TRBD2 agrees at 7 bases. The CDR3 totals 14 residues. Germline assignment: CDR1 SNHLY and CDR2 FYNNEI. Trimming at V came to 7 bases and at J to 1 base, leaving 5 bases not matched to a gene. The CDR3 DNA reads as TGTGCCAGCAACCGGGACTACGGCACAGATACGCAGTATTTT. Its protein is CASNRDYGTDTQYF.

The rearrangement links TRBV28 to TRBJ2-7; tentative D call: TRBD1 (6 bases). This CDR3 spans 16 amino acids. Germline V gene lookup returns CDR1 MDHEN and CDR2 SYDVKM. Trimming left V 5 bases short and J 2 bases short, with 19 bases between. DNA for the CDR3: TGTGCCAGCAGTCCGCCTCCCGGGACAAAAGCCTACGAGCAGTACTTC. It yields the protein CASSPPPGTKAYEQYF.

This clonotype was seen ten or more times. V usage is TRBV27 and J usage is TRBJ2-5; 8 nucleotides line up with TRBD2. This CDR3 spans 14 amino acids. After removal of 6 bases from V and 4 bases from J, the junction contained 7 bases not matched to a gene. Per germline, CDR1 MNHEY and CDR2 SMNVEV (reference sequence). The CDR3 loop is CASRAGVVGETQYF. CDR3 bases: TGTGCCAGCAGAGCGGGAGTTGTTGGAGAGACCCAGTACTTC.

The chain links TRBV2 to TRBJ2-5; the D gene is possibly TRBD2 (5 bases). Germline V gives CDR1 SNHLY, CDR2 FYNNEI. Trimming pared 3 bases from V and 5 bases from J, leaving 10 bases between. This CDR3 is 13 amino acids long. CDR3 nucleotides: TGTGCCAGCAGTGACGGGGTAGGGGAGACCCAGTACTTC. It specifies CASSDGVGETQYF.

This clonotype has at least ten counts. The genes are TRBV30 and TRBJ1-5; 9 positions agree with TRBD1. This CDR3 has 15 residues. V lost 4 bases and J lost 7; bases outside the gene matches: 11. Germline loops: CDR1 GTSNPN, CDR2 SVGIG (reference sequence). The CDR3 protein is CAWTQGTGGRQPQHF. CDR3 nucleotides: TGTGCCTGGACCCAGGGTACAGGGGGCAGGCAGCCCCAGCATTTT.

This clonotype showed up many times. This chain connects TRBV29-1 to TRBJ1-2; 8 positions match TRBD1. The CDR3 has 15 residues. V lost 4 bases, J lost 1 base, and 8 bases stayed unmatched. Germline assignment: CDR1 SQVTM and CDR2 ANQGSEA. The CDR3 loop reads CSVANDRGINYGYTF. The CDR3 DNA reads TGCAGCGTTGCGAATGACAGGGGAATTAACTATGGCTACACCTTC.

This clonotype appeared many times. This chain connects TRBV28 to TRBJ1-3; D ambiguous. This CDR3 region has 15 residues. The germline V gene encodes CDR1 MDHEN and CDR2 SYDVKM. Trimming pared 5 bases from V and 1 base from J, leaving 12 bases between. The CDR3 DNA reads as TGTGCCAGCAGTACTCCACTGGGATCTGGAAACACCATATATTTT. It translates to CASSTPLGSGNTIYF.

This clonotype was counted at least ten times. This chain connects TRBV2 to TRBJ1-5; unclear D gene. The CDR3 is made up of 14 amino acids. Germline CDR1 and CDR2: SNHLY and FYNNEI. V shed 2 bases and J shed 0 bases, with 5 bases lying between them. The CDR3 loop reads CASSELASNQPQHF. The CDR3 DNA reads as TGTGCCAGCAGTGAATTGGCTAGCAATCAGCCCCAGCATTTT.

The J gene is TRBJ2-7, the V gene TRBV6-5; D call uncertain. Germline values: CDR1 MNHEY, CDR2 SVGAGI. Trimming removed 0 bases at V and 0 bases at J, with 6 bases between. CDR3 size: 14 residues. The CDR3 DNA follows: TGTGCCAGCAGTTACTCTTCATACTCCTACGAGCAGTACTTC. Protein sequence: CASSYSSYSYEQYF.

This clonotype has ten or more counts. The genes are TRBV2 and TRBJ1-1; TRBD1 is a possible D gene (6 bases). Germline assignment: CDR1 SNHLY and CDR2 FYNNEI. Trimming took 7 bases from V and 10 from J, leaving 19 bases between them. The CDR3 is 13 amino acids. The CDR3 sequence: CASTKNDRQGAFF. The CDR3 DNA reads as TGTGCCAGCACCAAAAATGACAGGCAGGGAGCTTTCTTT.